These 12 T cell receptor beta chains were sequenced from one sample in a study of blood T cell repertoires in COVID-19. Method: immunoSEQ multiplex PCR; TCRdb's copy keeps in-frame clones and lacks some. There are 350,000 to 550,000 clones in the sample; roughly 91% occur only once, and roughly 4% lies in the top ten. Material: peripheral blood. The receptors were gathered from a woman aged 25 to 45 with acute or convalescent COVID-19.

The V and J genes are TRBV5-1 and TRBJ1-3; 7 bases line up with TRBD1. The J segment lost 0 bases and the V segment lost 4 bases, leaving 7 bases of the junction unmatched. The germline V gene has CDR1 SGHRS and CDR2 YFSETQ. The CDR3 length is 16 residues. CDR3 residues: CASSPPGQASGNTIYF. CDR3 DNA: TGCGCCAGCAGCCCGCCTGGACAGGCCTCTGGAAACACCATATATTTT.

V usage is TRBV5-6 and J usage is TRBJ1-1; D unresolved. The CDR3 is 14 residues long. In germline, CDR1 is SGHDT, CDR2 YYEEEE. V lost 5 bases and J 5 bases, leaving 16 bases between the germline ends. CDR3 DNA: TGTGCCAGCAGGAAGAGGGCGGTGAGGACTGAAGCTTTCTTT. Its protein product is CASRKRAVRTEAFF.

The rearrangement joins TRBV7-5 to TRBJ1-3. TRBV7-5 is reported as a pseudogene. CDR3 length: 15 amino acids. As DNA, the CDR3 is TGTGCCAGAAGCCAGATCGTTCGGGGAGGGAACACCATATATTTT. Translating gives CARSQIVRGGNTIYF.

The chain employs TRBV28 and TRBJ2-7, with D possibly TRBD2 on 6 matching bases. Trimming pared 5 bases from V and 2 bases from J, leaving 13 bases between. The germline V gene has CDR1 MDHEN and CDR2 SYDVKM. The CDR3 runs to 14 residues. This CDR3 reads CASSPGTVTYEQYF. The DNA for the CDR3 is TGTGCCAGCAGTCCCGGGACTGTAACCTACGAGCAGTACTTC.

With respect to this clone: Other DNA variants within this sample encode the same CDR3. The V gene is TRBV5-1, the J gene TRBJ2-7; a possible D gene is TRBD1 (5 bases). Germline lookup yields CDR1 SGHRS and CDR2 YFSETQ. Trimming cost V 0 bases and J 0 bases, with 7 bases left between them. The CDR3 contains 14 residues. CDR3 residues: CASSLGQGSYEQYF. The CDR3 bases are TGCGCCAGCAGCTTGGGTCAGGGCTCCTACGAGCAGTACTTC.

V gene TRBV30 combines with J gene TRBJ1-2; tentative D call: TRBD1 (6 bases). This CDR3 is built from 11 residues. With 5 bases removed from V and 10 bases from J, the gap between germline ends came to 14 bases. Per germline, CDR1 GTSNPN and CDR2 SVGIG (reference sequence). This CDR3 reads CAWQTGRVYTF. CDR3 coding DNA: TGTGCCTGGCAAACAGGGCGGGTCTACACCTTC.

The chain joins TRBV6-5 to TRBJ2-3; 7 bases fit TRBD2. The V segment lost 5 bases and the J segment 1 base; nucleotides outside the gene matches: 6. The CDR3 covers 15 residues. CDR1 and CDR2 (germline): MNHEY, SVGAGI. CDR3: CASSPRGGGTDTQYF. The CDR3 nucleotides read TGTGCCAGCAGTCCCCGGGGAGGGGGCACAGATACGCAGTATTTT.

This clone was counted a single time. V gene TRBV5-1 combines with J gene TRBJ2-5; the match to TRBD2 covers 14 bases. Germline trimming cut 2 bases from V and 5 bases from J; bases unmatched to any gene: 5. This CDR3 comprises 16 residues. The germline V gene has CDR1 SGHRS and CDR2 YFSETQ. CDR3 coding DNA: TGCGCCAGCAGCTTCTCGACTAGCGGGGGGGCGGAGACCCAGTACTTC. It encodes CASSFSTSGGAETQYF.

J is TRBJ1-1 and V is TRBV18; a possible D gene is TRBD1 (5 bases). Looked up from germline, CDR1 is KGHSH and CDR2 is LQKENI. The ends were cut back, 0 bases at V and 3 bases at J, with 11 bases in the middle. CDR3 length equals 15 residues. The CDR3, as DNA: TGTGCCAGCTCACCACCGCCAGGGCTCGACACTGAAGCTTTCTTT. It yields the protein CASSPPPGLDTEAFF.

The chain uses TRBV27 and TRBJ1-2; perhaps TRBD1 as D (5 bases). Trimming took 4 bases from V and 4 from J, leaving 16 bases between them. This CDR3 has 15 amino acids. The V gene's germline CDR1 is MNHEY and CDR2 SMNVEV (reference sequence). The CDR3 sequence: CASSYRGSNSYGYTF. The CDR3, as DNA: TGTGCCAGCAGTTATAGGGGATCCAATAGCTATGGCTACACCTTC.

CDR3 residues: CASSFLRLADSYEQYF. The CDR3 nucleotides are TGTGCCAGCAGCTTCTTAAGACTAGCGGACTCCTACGAGCAGTACTTC. The V gene is TRBV11-2, the J gene TRBJ2-7, with 9 bases matching TRBD2. Germline CDR1 reads SGHAT; CDR2 reads FQNNGV. The trim removed 3 bases at V and 0 bases at J, leaving 6 bases unmatched. The CDR3 loop spans 16 amino acids.

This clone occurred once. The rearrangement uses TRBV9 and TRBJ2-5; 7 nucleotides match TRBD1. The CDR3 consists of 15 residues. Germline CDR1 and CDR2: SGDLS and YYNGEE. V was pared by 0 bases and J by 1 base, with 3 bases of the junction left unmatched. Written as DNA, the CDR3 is TGTGCCAGCAGCGTAGGGCAGGGGGTCCAAGAGACCCAGTACTTC. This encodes CASSVGQGVQETQYF.